These T cell receptor beta chains were read from a single sample in a study of beta chain features in type 1 diabetes. The assay was immunoSEQ multiplex PCR, and TCRdb's table has in-frame clones only and misses some. Counted here are under 850,000 clones, 10% to 15% occurring once; the ten biggest clones make up 0.022%. Sequencing used naive CD4+ T cells from blood. All receptors derive from a man aged 18 to 30 with type 1 diabetes. CDR3s include the opening cysteine and the closing phenylalanine or tryptophan. A D gene is named only where the DNA matches it firmly. A row's size may be missing; if present it is once, few, many or a size class.

clone_size cdr3_length j_call v_call d_call cdr3_aa cdr3_nt
few 18 TRBJ2-2 TRBV7-2 NA CASPLEFLGSTGAGELFF TGTGCCAGCCCCTTAGAATTTCTCGGATCCACGGGGGCCGGGGAGCTGTTTTTT
NA 13 TRBJ1-2 TRBV30 NA CAWSGARVGGYTF TGTGCCTGGAGTGGGGCCAGGGTAGGTGGCTACACCTTC
NA 13 TRBJ2-5 TRBV2 TRBD2 CASRRLAEETQYF TGTGCCAGCAGACGACTAGCGGAAGAGACCCAGTACTTC
NA 15 TRBJ2-1 TRBV9 NA CASSDTYPSYNEQFF TGTGCCAGCAGCGACACCTATCCCTCCTACAATGAGCAGTTCTTC
NA 15 TRBJ1-2 TRBV9 TRBD1 CASSPGQGDIYGYTF TGTGCCAGCAGCCCGGGACAGGGGGATATCTATGGCTACACCTTC
few 16 TRBJ2-1 TRBV7-9 NA CASSSRLSFSYNEQFF TGTGCCAGCAGCTCCAGACTCTCCTTCTCCTACAATGAGCAGTTCTTC
few 17 TRBJ2-1 TRBV28 TRBD1 CASSLWFRQGSYNEQFF TGTGCCAGCAGTTTATGGTTCCGACAGGGTTCCTACAATGAGCAGTTCTTC
few 17 TRBJ1-5 TRBV27 NA CASSAWEGLGSNQPQHF TGTGCCAGCAGCGCCTGGGAGGGCCTTGGAAGCAATCAGCCCCAGCATTTT
few 14 TRBJ2-1 TRBV18 TRBD1 CASFGTGADNEQFF TGTGCCAGCTTTGGGACAGGGGCTGACAATGAGCAGTTCTTC
few 15 TRBJ2-3 TRBV28 TRBD2 CASSLLAGTTDTQYF TGTGCCAGCAGCCTACTAGCGGGGACCACAGATACGCAGTATTTT
few 15 TRBJ1-1 TRBV5-1 NA CASSLTWTADTEAFF TGCGCCAGCAGCTTGACATGGACCGCGGACACTGAAGCTTTCTTT
few 15 TRBJ1-2 TRBV6-5 NA CASSYLRGGDYGYTF TGTGCCAGCAGTTACTTGCGTGGAGGGGACTATGGCTACACCTTC
once 17 TRBJ2-3 TRBV25-1 TRBD2 CASSRPLQAGNTDTQYF TGTGCCAGCAGCCGCCCCCTCCAAGCGGGGAACACAGATACGCAGTATTTT
NA 13 TRBJ2-5 TRBV11-2 NA CASSFSLKETQYF TGTGCCAGCAGCTTCAGCCTCAAAGAGACCCAGTACTTC
many 15 TRBJ2-5 TRBV10-3 NA CAIGARQGRGETQYF TGTGCCATCGGTGCGAGGCAGGGGCGAGGGGAGACCCAGTACTTC
NA 14 TRBJ1-2 TRBV19 NA CASSIDRSNYGYTF TGTGCCAGTAGTATCGACAGGTCGAACTATGGCTACACCTTC
NA 15 TRBJ2-3 TRBV9 TRBD2 CASSVGSGGTDTQYF TGTGCCAGCAGCGTAGGATCGGGGGGGACAGATACGCAGTATTTT
NA 13 TRBJ1-2 TRBV15 NA CATSREEVEGYTF TGTGCCACCAGCAGAGAAGAGGTGGAGGGCTACACCTTC
few 15 TRBJ2-5 TRBV2 NA CASSEFGAGGKTQYF TGTGCCAGCAGTGAGTTCGGGGCCGGGGGAAAGACCCAGTACTTC
NA 16 TRBJ2-3 TRBV9 TRBD2 CASSAPAGASGGTQYF TGTGCCAGCAGCGCCCCGGCGGGGGCGAGCGGGGGTACGCAGTATTTT
NA 16 TRBJ2-1 TRBV4-2 TRBD2 CASSGQTSGADNEQFF TGTGCCAGCAGCGGCCAGACTAGCGGGGCAGACAATGAGCAGTTCTTC
NA 14 TRBJ1-2 TRBV30 NA CAWRSGGSFYGYTF TGTGCCTGGAGGTCTGGGGGATCATTCTACGGCTACACCTTC
few 14 TRBJ1-2 TRBV30 NA CAWSAQVANYGYTF TGTGCCTGGAGTGCACAGGTAGCTAACTATGGCTACACCTTC
few 17 TRBJ2-2 TRBV4-1 NA CASSQEQGLLGAGELFF TGCGCCAGCAGCCAAGAACAGGGTCTATTAGGCGCCGGGGAGCTGTTTTTT
few 17 TRBJ2-1 TRBV7-8 TRBD2 CASSLELAASSYNEQFF TGTGCCAGCAGCTTAGAACTAGCGGCTAGCTCCTACAATGAGCAGTTCTTC
NA 17 TRBJ1-3 TRBV2 NA CASRRPTDSISGNTIYF TGTGCCAGCAGACGACCAACGGACAGTATCTCTGGAAACACCATATATTTT
NA 15 TRBJ1-3 TRBV29-1 NA CSAARDRSSGNTIYF TGCAGCGCTGCCCGGGACCGGAGCTCTGGAAACACCATATATTTT
few 15 TRBJ2-3 TRBV5-1 NA CASRSGILNTDTQYF TGCGCCAGCAGATCCGGGATCTTAAACACAGATACGCAGTATTTT
NA 13 TRBJ2-5 TRBV5-1 NA CASSLGTQETQYF TGCGCCAGCAGCTTGGGGACGCAAGAGACCCAGTACTTC
few 15 TRBJ2-5 TRBV30 TRBD2 CAWSPGLAGKETQYF TGTGCCTGGAGTCCGGGACTAGCGGGGAAAGAGACCCAGTACTTC
NA 14 TRBJ1-5 TRBV5-1 NA CASSLETGNQPQHF TGCGCCAGCAGCTTGGAGACGGGCAATCAGCCCCAGCATTTT
few 12 TRBJ2-7 TRBV5-1 NA CASSTGHYEQYF TGCGCCAGCAGCACGGGACACTACGAGCAGTACTTC
NA 14 TRBJ2-3 TRBV5-4 NA CASSDTEGTDTQYF TGTGCCAGCAGTGATACAGAGGGCACAGATACGCAGTATTTT
few 14 TRBJ1-6 TRBV27 TRBD1 CASSSRTGNSPLHF TGTGCCAGCAGTTCAAGGACAGGGAATTCACCCCTCCACTTT
NA 15 TRBJ2-2 TRBV4-1 TRBD1 CASSHGQDKGGELFF TGCGCCAGCAGCCATGGACAGGACAAGGGCGGGGAGCTGTTTTTT